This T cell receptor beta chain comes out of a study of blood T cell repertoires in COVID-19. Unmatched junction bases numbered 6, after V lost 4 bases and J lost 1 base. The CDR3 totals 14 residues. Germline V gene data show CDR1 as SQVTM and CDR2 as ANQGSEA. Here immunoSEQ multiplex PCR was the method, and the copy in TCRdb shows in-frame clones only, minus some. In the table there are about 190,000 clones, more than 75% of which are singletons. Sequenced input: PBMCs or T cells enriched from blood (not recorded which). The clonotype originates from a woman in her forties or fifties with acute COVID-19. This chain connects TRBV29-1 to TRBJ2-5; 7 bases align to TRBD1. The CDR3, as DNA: TGCAGCGTTGTAAGAGGGGGCTCCCAAGAGACCCAGTACTTC. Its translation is CSVVRGGSQETQYF.